Listed here are 26 T cell receptor beta chains from one sample, sequenced in a study of blood T cells in healthy people across ages. A second PCR, run for about 7 to 11 cycles, used a sample-barcoded 5' primer plus a J-beta primer mix. TCRdb re-called the 5' RACE reads through MiXCR, storing one row per CDR3 protein. The profile shows about 780,000 distinct CDR3 sequences, around 45% of them singletons. Sequenced input: blood. These receptors originate from a man at least 80 years old in good health.

The rearrangement uses TRBV24-1 and TRBJ1-2, with TRBD1 matching over 10 bases. This CDR3 region has 16 residues. V lost 10 bases and J lost 3; bases outside the gene matches: 13. The germline CDR1 and CDR2 sequences are KGHDR and SFDVKD. CDR3 bases: TGTGCCACATCGACAGGGGGCGCCGGGACGGACTATGGCTACACCTTC. It specifies CATSTGGAGTDYGYTF.

This rearrangement joins TRBV3-1 to TRBJ2-1; D perhaps matches TRBD2 (6 bases). The germline V gene has CDR1 LGHDT and CDR2 YNNKEL (reference sequence). Trimming cost V 2 bases and J 5 bases, with 19 bases left between them. The CDR3 contains 17 residues. The CDR3 region is CASSQSQTRLAHNEQFF. CDR3 nucleotide sequence: TGTGCCAGCAGCCAAAGCCAAACTAGGCTAGCGCACAATGAGCAGTTCTTC.

This sequence joins TRBV27 and TRBJ2-5, with TRBD1 matching 9 bases. The CDR3 covers 15 residues. Germline assignment: CDR1 MNHEY and CDR2 SMNVEV (reference sequence). Germline trimming cut 6 bases from V and 5 bases from J; bases unmatched to any gene: 10. In nucleotides, the CDR3 is TGTGCCAGCAGGAACAGGGGGCGCGCCGAGGAGACCCAGTACTTC. Encoded protein: CASRNRGRAEETQYF.

This clonotype was seen once. The rearrangement uses TRBV20-1 and TRBJ2-1, with D possibly matching TRBD2 (6 bases). The ends were cut back, 3 bases at V and 10 bases at J, with 7 bases in the middle. The CDR3 length is 10 residues. Germline V gives CDR1 DFQATT, CDR2 SNEGSKA (reference sequence). As DNA, the CDR3 is TGCAGTGCTAGCGGGAGCGAGCAGTTCTTC. Its protein product is CSASGSEQFF.

This clonotype has ten or more counts. An end of the junction does not agree with germline; a read error may underlie this. This rearrangement joins TRBV5-1 to TRBJ2-5; D is unresolved. The CDR3 runs 11 residues. From germline, CDR1 is SGHRS and CDR2 YFSETQ. In DNA form, the CDR3 reads TGTGCCAGCAGCTTAGAGGAGACCCAGTACTTC. Its protein is CASSLEETQYF.

V is TRBV7-6 and J is TRBJ2-5; D is ambiguous. V was trimmed by 0 bases and J by 13 bases, leaving 15 bases between them. This CDR3 has 13 amino acids. Germline V gives CDR1 SGHVS, CDR2 FNYEAQ. The CDR3 DNA reads TGTGCCAGCAGCTTAGCGAGTGGTGAGGATCGGTACTTC. Its translation: CASSLASGEDRYF.

The V and J genes are TRBV28 and TRBJ2-7, with 10 bases aligning to TRBD1. V dropped 6 bases and J dropped 6; count of bases not matched to a gene: 2. This CDR3 comprises 12 residues. CDR1 is MDHEN and CDR2 is SYDVKM in the germline V gene. CDR3 bases: TGTGCCAGCAGAGGGACAGGGGTCGAGCAGTACTTC. Protein: CASRGTGVEQYF.

This chain uses TRBV7-9 with TRBJ2-5; 7 nucleotides align to TRBD2. This CDR3 has 12 residues. The V and J ends lost 11 bases and 11 bases, in that order; junction bases with no gene match: 14. The V gene's germline CDR1 is SEHNR and CDR2 FQNEAQ (reference sequence). This CDR3 is CACFRRESEQYF. DNA of the CDR3: TGTGCCTGCTTTAGGCGGGAGAGTGAGCAGTACTTC.

The J gene is TRBJ2-1, the V gene TRBV7-2; no definite D call. Germline V lookup: CDR1 SGHTA, CDR2 FQGNSA. Trimming removed 7 bases at V and 4 bases at J, with 14 bases between. The CDR3 runs to 14 residues. As DNA, the CDR3 is TGTGCCAGCATCGTAGCCGCGAATTACAATGAGCAGTTCTTC. Translating gives CASIVAANYNEQFF.

This clonotype was detected a few times. CDR3 sequence: CASSSMTGGNIHNEQFF. CDR3 in DNA: TGTGCCAGCAGCTCAATGACAGGGGGCAACATACACAATGAGCAGTTCTTC. The chain links TRBV5-6 to TRBJ2-1, with 10 bases matching TRBD1. The CDR3 has 17 residues. Germline V gives CDR1 SGHDT, CDR2 YYEEEE. The J segment lost 5 bases and the V segment lost 3 bases, leaving 11 bases of the junction unmatched.

This clonotype was found a few times. The gene calls are TRBV5-6 and TRBJ2-5; 11 bases align to TRBD2. The CDR3 consists of 16 residues. After removal of 2 bases from V and 4 bases from J, the junction contained 7 bases not matched to a gene. The germline V gene has CDR1 SGHDT and CDR2 YYEEEE. The CDR3: CASSFTLAGGGETQYF. The CDR3 bases are TGTGCCAGCAGCTTCACTTTAGCGGGAGGGGGAGAGACCCAGTACTTC.

This chain links TRBV4-2 with TRBJ2-5, with TRBD2 identical over 8 bases. Germline CDR1 reads LGHNA; CDR2 reads YNFKEQ. V lost 3 bases, J lost 11 bases, and 23 bases stayed unmatched. The CDR3 runs to 18 residues. For the CDR3, the DNA is TGTGCCAGCAGCCAGGATGAAGGGCGGGGGGCCCACAGAAATGAGCAGTACTTC. Translation: CASSQDEGRGAHRNEQYF.

J is TRBJ2-5 and V is TRBV20-1, with 7 bases identical to TRBD1. The length of the CDR3 is 15 residues. Trimming removed 4 bases from V and 0 bases from J; junction bases left unmatched: 8. Looked up from germline, CDR1 is DFQATT and CDR2 is SNEGSKA (reference sequence). The CDR3 protein is CSATGGQAYQETQYF. The CDR3 DNA is TGCAGTGCTACAGGAGGACAGGCGTACCAAGAGACCCAGTACTTC.

This clonotype turned up a few times. The chain is built from TRBV20-1 and TRBJ2-5; D ambiguous. This CDR3 has 14 residues. The germline V and J ends were trimmed by 0 bases and 0 bases, with 8 bases remaining between them. Germline V gene lookup returns CDR1 DFQATT and CDR2 SNEGSKA (reference sequence). The CDR3 loop is CSAREARNQETQYF. In DNA form, the CDR3 reads TGCAGTGCTAGAGAGGCCCGAAACCAAGAGACCCAGTACTTC.

This clonotype showed up just a few times. The chain carries TRBV6-5 and TRBJ2-3; 7 nucleotides match TRBD1. Germline values: CDR1 MNHEY, CDR2 SVGAGI. The CDR3 contains 15 residues. Losses at the gene ends were 6 bases for V and 1 base for J; bases not matched to a gene: 7. This CDR3 is CASRWDSSRTDTQYF. In DNA form, the CDR3 reads TGTGCCAGCAGATGGGACAGCTCCCGCACAGATACGCAGTATTTT.

This rearrangement joins TRBV30 to TRBJ2-7; maybe TRBD2 (6 bases). The germline V gene encodes CDR1 GTSNPN and CDR2 SVGIG (reference sequence). V was cut by 5 bases and J by 4 bases, with 12 bases left in between. The CDR3 covers 12 residues. CDR3 amino acids: CAWGGTDYEQYF. The CDR3 region has the DNA TGTGCCTGGGGCGGGACCGATTACGAGCAGTACTTC.

The table lists this clonotype with a few counts. The genes are TRBV10-2 and TRBJ2-1; no clear D gene. Germline V gene data show CDR1 as WSHSY and CDR2 as SAAADI. This CDR3 has 14 amino acids. V gave up 6 bases and J gave up 2 bases, with 11 bases separating them. This CDR3 is CASREQTTYNEQFF. CDR3 nucleotides: TGCGCCAGCAGGGAGCAGACCACCTACAATGAGCAGTTCTTC.

This clonotype has a handful of counts. The chain employs TRBV7-6 and TRBJ2-4; no reliable D call. The last part of the DNA fits TRBJ2-7 better; the J call may be wrong. The CDR3 totals 12 residues. Germline CDR1 SGHVS, CDR2 FNYEAQ. The chain's CDR3 is CASSWAIREQYF. The DNA of the CDR3 is TGTGCCAGCAGCTGGGCGATTCGCGAGCAGTACTTC.

This clonotype was seen more than once but under ten times. A read error may be the cause here, since a much bigger clone is one base away. CDR3 region: CASSWTSGSYNEQYF. The CDR3 DNA is TGTGCCAGCAGCTGGACTAGCGGGAGCTACAATGAGCAGTACTTC. The V gene is TRBV7-2, the J gene TRBJ2-7, with 13 bases aligning to TRBD2. The V gene's germline CDR1 is SGHTA and CDR2 FQGNSA. The junction had 7 bases not matched to a gene; V was cut back by 4 bases and J by 7 bases. This CDR3 region has 15 residues.

This chain uses TRBV5-5 with TRBJ2-2; TRBD1 matches at 7 bases. Germline V gene data show CDR1 as SGHKS and CDR2 as YYEKEE (reference sequence). CDR3 length: 15 amino acids. Trimming removed 5 bases from V and 3 bases from J; junction bases left unmatched: 7. The CDR3 protein is CASRVSGQYTGELFF. CDR3 in DNA: TGTGCCAGCAGAGTCTCGGGACAGTACACCGGGGAGCTGTTTTTT.

The genes are TRBV12-3 or TRBV12-4 and TRBJ2-1; D gene unclear. The CDR3 consists of 12 residues. The V end was cut by 5 bases, the J end by 4 bases, with 6 bases between. Here the CDR3 reads CASSPIYNEQFF. CDR3 DNA sequence: TGTGCCAGCAGTCCGATTTACAATGAGCAGTTCTTC.

V is TRBV12-3 or TRBV12-4 and J is TRBJ2-7; tentative D call: TRBD1 (6 bases). V was pared by 5 bases and J by 3 bases, with 17 bases between. The CDR3 spans 15 residues. In DNA, the CDR3 is TGTGCCAGCAGTGTGGGGACACTGATTAACTACGAGCAGTACTTC. Amino acids: CASSVGTLINYEQYF.

V is TRBV28 and J is TRBJ2-5; D unresolved. This CDR3 is 14 amino acids long. CDR1 is MDHEN and CDR2 is SYDVKM in the germline V gene. The ends were cut back, 2 bases at V and 4 bases at J, with 11 bases in the middle. The CDR3 loop is CASSLTDSPETQYF. Written as DNA, the CDR3 is TGTGCCAGCAGTTTAACAGACTCACCAGAGACCCAGTACTTC.

The chain has TRBV15 and TRBJ2-7; the match to TRBD2 covers 11 bases. The germline gives CDR1 LNHNV, CDR2 YYDKDF (reference sequence). The trim removed 0 bases at V and 0 bases at J, leaving 16 bases unmatched. The CDR3 is 21 residues long. CDR3 amino acids: CATSRDLRLGLAVRSSYEQYF. Written as DNA, the CDR3 is TGTGCCACCAGCAGAGACCTCCGTCTGGGACTAGCGGTTAGGAGCTCCTACGAGCAGTACTTC.

This clonotype was observed a handful of times. The germline gene is not matched at one end of the junction; a read error may be the cause. The chain is built from TRBV4-2 and TRBJ2-2; TRBD2 matches at 12 bases. CDR3 length: 19 residues. Germline-derived CDR1 and CDR2 are LGHNA and YNFKEQ. The CDR3 DNA reads as TGTGCCAGTAGCCAAGGTCTAGCGGGAGGGCCCTCGGGCACCGGGGAGCTGTTTTTT. This gives the protein CASSQGLAGGPSGTGELFF.

The chain links TRBV27 to TRBJ2-3; the D call may be TRBD1 or TRBD2 (5 bases each). V dropped 8 bases and J dropped 1 base, with 10 bases sitting between them. The CDR3 spans 13 residues. Germline assignment: CDR1 MNHEY and CDR2 SMNVEV (reference sequence). In DNA, the CDR3 is TGTGCCAGCGCGAGAGGGGGCACAGATACGCAGTATTTT. Amino acid sequence: CASARGGTDTQYF.